These 5 T cell receptor beta chains share one sample of origin, sequenced in a study of OX40 agonist ivuxolimab in advanced cancers. Clones were read by immunoSEQ multiplex PCR, and TCRdb kept only the in-frame ones, dropping some. The sample lists 80,000 or so clones, more than 80% occurring once. Sequenced here: CD4+ or CD8+ T cells sorted from blood, sampled in a trial of the OX40 agonist ivuxolimab. The receptors stem from an adult with an advanced solid tumor such as melanoma, head and neck, liver or kidney cancer.

The V gene is TRBV29-1, the J gene TRBJ2-5; a weak D match, TRBD1 (6 bases). The germline V gene encodes CDR1 SQVTM and CDR2 ANQGSEA. V gave up 8 bases and J gave up 5 bases, with 21 bases separating them. The CDR3 is made up of 14 amino acids. The CDR3 reads CSTTGLGQVETQYF. The CDR3 nucleotides read TGCAGCACAACAGGGCTGGGACAAGTGGAGACCCAGTACTTC.

The chain recombines TRBV7-9 with TRBJ1-1, with D hard to call. V was cut by 6 bases and J by 1 base, with 15 bases left in between. This CDR3 is built from 15 residues. Germline V gives CDR1 SEHNR, CDR2 FQNEAQ (reference sequence). The CDR3 sequence: CASRPTTGSNTEAFF. The CDR3 DNA sequence: TGTGCCAGCAGACCTACAACTGGATCGAACACTGAAGCTTTCTTT.

This chain connects TRBV5-8 to TRBJ2-3; 10 bases agree with TRBD2. CDR3 size: 17 residues. Germline CDR1 is SGHTS and CDR2 is YDEGEE. V was clipped by 2 bases and J by 0 bases; unmatched bases: 6. CDR3 nucleotides: TGTGCCAGCAGCTTCTTACTAGCGGGGATTAGCACAGATACGCAGTATTTT. Amino acids: CASSFLLAGISTDTQYF. Full variable domain (remainder filled in from reference TRBV5-8 and TRBJ2-3): EAGVTQSPTHLIKTRGQQATLRCSPISGHTSVYWYQQALGLGLQFLLWYDEGEERNRGNFPPRFSGRQFPNYSSELNVNALELEDSALYLCASSFLLAGISTDTQYFGPGTRLTVL.

This chain uses TRBV15 with TRBJ1-2, with a possible D match to TRBD1 (6 bases). V dropped 5 bases and J dropped 2 bases, with 18 bases sitting between them. In germline, CDR1 is LNHNV, CDR2 YYDKDF (reference sequence). This CDR3 contains 16 residues. CDR3 sequence: CATSSHPPTGNYGYTF. In nucleotides, the CDR3 is TGTGCCACCAGCTCTCACCCCCCTACAGGGAACTATGGCTACACCTTC.

The rearrangement links TRBV9 to TRBJ2-4; D unclear. CDR3 length equals 13 residues. CDR1 is SGDLS and CDR2 is YYNGEE in the germline V gene. V was pared by 0 bases and J by 6 bases, with 7 bases between. CDR3 in amino acids: CASSVDELNIQYF. CDR3 nucleotide sequence: TGTGCCAGCAGCGTAGATGAGCTAAACATTCAGTACTTC.